The text below deals with one T cell receptor (beta chain). This sample was taken from a study of blood T cell repertoires in COVID-19. The CDR3 contains 15 residues. V dropped 3 bases and J dropped 7; count of bases not matched to a gene: 11. The germline gives CDR1 DFQATT, CDR2 SNEGSKA (reference sequence). Per the original methods: Nucleated cell number was recorded as an estimate derived from reference gene primer amplification. The repertoire was sequenced with immunoSEQ multiplex PCR; TCRdb's copy has only in-frame clones and lacks some. The V and J calls and the clone size are those of that table, but D and trimming were determined from the DNA. Altogether 250,000 or so clones are present, roughly 89% being singletons, with the ten largest covering 4.6%.

The rearrangement joins TRBV20-1 to TRBJ1-5, with TRBD1 identical over 8 bases. The sequenced material came from peripheral blood. This sequence originates from a woman aged 40 to 50 who had recovered from COVID-19. The CDR3 DNA follows: TGCAGTGCTAGTCTAGGACAGGGATTTGAGCAGCCCCAGCATTTT. Translated, it gives CSASLGQGFEQPQHF.